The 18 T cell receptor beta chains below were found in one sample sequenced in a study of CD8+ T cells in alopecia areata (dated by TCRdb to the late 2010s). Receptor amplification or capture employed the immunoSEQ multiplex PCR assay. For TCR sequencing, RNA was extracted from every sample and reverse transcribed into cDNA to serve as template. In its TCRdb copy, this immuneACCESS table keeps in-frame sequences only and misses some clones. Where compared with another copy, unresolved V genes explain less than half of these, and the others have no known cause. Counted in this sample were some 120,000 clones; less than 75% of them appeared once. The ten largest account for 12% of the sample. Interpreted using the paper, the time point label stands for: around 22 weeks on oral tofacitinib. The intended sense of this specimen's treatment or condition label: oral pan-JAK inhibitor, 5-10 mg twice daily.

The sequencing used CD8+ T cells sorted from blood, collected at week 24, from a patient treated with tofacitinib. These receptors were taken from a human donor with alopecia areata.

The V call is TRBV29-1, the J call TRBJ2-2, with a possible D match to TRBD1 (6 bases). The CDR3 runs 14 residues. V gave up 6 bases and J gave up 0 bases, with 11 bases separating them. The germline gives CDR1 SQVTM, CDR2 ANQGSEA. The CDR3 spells CSVDSPTNTGELFF. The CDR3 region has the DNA TGCAGCGTGGACAGTCCCACGAACACCGGGGAGCTGTTTTTT.

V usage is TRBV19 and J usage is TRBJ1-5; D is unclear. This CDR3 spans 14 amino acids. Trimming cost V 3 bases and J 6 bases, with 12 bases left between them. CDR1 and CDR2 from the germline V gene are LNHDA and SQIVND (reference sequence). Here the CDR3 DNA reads TGTGCCAGTAGTATGTACCCGGGCGTTCAGCCCCAGCATTTT. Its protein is CASSMYPGVQPQHF.

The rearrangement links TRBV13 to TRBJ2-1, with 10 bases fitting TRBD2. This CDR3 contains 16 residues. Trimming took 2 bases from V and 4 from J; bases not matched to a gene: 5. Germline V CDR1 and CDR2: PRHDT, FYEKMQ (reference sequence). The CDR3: CASSLRAGGPYNEQFF. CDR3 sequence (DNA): TGTGCCAGCAGCTTACGAGCGGGGGGGCCGTACAATGAGCAGTTCTTC.

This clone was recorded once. CDR3 loop: CASSVRTGYEQYF. Written as DNA, the CDR3 is TGTGCCAGCAGTGTCCGGACAGGGTATGAGCAGTACTTC. The V and J genes are TRBV2 and TRBJ2-7, with 8 nucleotides matching TRBD1. CDR1 is SNHLY, CDR2 FYNNEI, per germline. This CDR3 contains 13 residues. The V segment lost 4 bases and the J segment 7 bases; nucleotides outside the gene matches: 6.

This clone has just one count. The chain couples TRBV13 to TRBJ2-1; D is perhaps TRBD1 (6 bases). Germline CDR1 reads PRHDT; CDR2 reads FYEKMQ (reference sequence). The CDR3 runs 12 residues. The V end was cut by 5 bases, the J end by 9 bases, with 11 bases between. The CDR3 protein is CASSVQGGEQFF. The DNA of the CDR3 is TGTGCCAGCAGCGTACAGGGCGGTGAGCAGTTCTTC.

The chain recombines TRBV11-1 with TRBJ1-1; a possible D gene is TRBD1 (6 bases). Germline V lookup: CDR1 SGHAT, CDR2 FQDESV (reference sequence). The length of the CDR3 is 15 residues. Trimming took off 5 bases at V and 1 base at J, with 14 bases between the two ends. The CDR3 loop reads CASSVAGEGNTEAFF. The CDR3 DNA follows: TGTGCCAGCAGCGTGGCAGGGGAGGGGAACACTGAAGCTTTCTTT. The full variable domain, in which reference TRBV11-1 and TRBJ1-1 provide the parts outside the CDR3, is EAEVAQSPRYKITEKSQAVAFWCDPISGHATLYWYRQILGQGPELLVQFQDESVVDDSQLPKDRFSAERLKGVDSTLKIQPAELGDSAMYLCASSVAGEGNTEAFFGQGTRLTVV.

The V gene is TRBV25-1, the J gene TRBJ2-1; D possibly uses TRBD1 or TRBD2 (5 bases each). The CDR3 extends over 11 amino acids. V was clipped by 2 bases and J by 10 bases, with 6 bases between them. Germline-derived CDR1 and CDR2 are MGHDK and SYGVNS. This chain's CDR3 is CASSEGTEQFF. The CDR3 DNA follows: TGTGCCAGCAGTGAAGGGACGGAGCAGTTCTTC.

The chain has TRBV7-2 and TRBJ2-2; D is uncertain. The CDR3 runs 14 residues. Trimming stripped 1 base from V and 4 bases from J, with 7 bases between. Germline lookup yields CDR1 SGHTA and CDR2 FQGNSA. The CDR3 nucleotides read TGTGCCAGCAGCTTAGACGTGGTCACCGGGGAGCTGTTTTTT. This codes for CASSLDVVTGELFF. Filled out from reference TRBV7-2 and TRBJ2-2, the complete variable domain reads GAGVSQSPSNKVTEKGKDVELRCDPISGHTALYWYRQSLGQGLEFLIYFQGNSAPDKSGLPSDRFSAERTGGSVSTLTIQRTQQEDSAVYLCASSLDVVTGELFFGEGSRLTVL.

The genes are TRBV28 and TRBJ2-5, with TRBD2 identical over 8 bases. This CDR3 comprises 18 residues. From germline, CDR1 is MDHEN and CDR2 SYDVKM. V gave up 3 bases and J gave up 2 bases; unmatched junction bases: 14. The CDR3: CASSFPAPGAGVQETQYF. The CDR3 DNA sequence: TGTGCCAGCAGTTTTCCCGCCCCCGGAGCGGGGGTACAAGAGACCCAGTACTTC.

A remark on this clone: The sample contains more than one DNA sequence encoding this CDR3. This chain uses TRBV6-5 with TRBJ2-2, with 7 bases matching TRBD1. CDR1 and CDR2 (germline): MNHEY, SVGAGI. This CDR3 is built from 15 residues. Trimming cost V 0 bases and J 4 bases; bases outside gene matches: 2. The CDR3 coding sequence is TGTGCCAGCAGTTACTCGACAGGGAGCACCGGGGAGCTGTTTTTT. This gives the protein CASSYSTGSTGELFF.

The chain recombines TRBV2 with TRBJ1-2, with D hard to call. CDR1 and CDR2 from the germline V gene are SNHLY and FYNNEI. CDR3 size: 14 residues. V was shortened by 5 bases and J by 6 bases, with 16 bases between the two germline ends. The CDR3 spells CASSQTPVENGYTF. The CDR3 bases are TGTGCCAGCAGTCAGACACCCGTCGAGAATGGCTACACCTTC.

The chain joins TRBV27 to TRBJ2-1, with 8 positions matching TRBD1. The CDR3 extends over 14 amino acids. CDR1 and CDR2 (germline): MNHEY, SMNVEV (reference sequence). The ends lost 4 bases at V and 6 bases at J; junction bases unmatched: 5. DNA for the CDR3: TGTGCCAGCAGTTGGACAGGGTCGGTCAATGAGCAGTTCTTC. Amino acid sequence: CASSWTGSVNEQFF.

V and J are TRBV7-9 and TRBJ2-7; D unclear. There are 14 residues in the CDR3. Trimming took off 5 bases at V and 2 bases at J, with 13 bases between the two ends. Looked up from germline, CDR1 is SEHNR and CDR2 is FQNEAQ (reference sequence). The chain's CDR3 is CASSPRHSAYEQYF. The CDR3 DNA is TGTGCCAGCAGCCCCCGGCACAGCGCCTACGAGCAGTACTTC.

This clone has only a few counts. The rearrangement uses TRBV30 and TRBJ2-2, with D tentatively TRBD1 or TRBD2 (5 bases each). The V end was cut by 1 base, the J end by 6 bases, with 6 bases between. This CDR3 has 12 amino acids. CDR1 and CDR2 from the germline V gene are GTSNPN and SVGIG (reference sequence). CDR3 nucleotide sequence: TGTGCCTGGAGTGGGGGGTCCGGGGAGCTGTTTTTT. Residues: CAWSGGSGELFF. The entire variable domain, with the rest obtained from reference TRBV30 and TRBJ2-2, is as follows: SQTIHQWPATLVQPVGSPLSLECTVEGTSNPNLYWYRQAAGRGLQLLFYSVGIGQISSEVPQNLSASRPQDRQFILSSKKLLLSDSGFYLCAWSGGSGELFFGEGSRLTVL.

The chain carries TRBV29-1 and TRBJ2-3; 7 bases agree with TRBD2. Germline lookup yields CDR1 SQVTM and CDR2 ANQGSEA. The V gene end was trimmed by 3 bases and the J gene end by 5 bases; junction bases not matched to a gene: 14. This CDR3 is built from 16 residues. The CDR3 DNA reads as TGCAGCGTTGACCCACGGGAGTGGGGGAGGGTAGATACGCAGTATTTT. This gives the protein CSVDPREWGRVDTQYF.

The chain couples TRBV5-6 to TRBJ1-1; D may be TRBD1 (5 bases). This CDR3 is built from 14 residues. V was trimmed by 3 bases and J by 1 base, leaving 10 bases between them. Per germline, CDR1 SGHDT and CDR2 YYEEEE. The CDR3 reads CASSWDDGNTEAFF. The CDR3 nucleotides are TGTGCCAGCAGCTGGGACGACGGGAACACTGAAGCTTTCTTT.

CDR3 region: CAWSAQALEQYF. CDR3 nucleotides: TGTGCCTGGAGTGCACAGGCACTCGAGCAGTACTTC. V is TRBV30 and J is TRBJ2-7; tentative D call: TRBD1 (5 bases). Trimming took 1 base from V and 6 from J, leaving 10 bases between them. Per the germline V gene, CDR1 is GTSNPN and CDR2 is SVGIG (reference sequence). The CDR3 loop spans 12 amino acids. The variable domain in full, with the rest retrieved from reference TRBV30 and TRBJ2-7, is SQTIHQWPATLVQPVGSPLSLECTVEGTSNPNLYWYRQAAGRGLQLLFYSVGIGQISSEVPQNLSASRPQDRQFILSSKKLLLSDSGFYLCAWSAQALEQYFGPGTRLTVT.

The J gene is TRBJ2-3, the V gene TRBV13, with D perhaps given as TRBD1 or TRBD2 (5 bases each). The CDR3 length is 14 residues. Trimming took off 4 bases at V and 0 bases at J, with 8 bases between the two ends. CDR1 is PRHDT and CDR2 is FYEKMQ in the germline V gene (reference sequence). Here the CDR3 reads CASSSEGSTDTQYF. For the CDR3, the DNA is TGTGCCAGCAGCTCCGAGGGGAGCACAGATACGCAGTATTTT. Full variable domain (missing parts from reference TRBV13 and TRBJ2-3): AAGVIQSPRHLIKEKRETATLKCYPIPRHDTVYWYQQGPGQDPQFLISFYEKMQSDKGSIPDRFSAQQFSDYHSELNMSSLELGDSALYFCASSSEGSTDTQYFGPGTRLTVL.